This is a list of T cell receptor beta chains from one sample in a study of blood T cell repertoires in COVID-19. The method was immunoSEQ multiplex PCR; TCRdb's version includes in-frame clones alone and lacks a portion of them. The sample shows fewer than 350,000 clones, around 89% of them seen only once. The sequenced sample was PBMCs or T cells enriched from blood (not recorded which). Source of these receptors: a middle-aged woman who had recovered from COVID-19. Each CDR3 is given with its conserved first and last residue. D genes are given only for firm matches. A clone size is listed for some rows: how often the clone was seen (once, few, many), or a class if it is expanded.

CDR3nt: TGTGCCAGTAGTCGCGGAGAATCCTACGAGCAGTACTTC; CDR3aa: CASSRGESYEQYF; v_gene: TRBV19; j_gene: TRBJ2-7; abundance: NA; d_gene: NA
CDR3nt: TGTGCCAGCAGCTTATGGGGGACATCCTCAGATACGCAGTATTTT; CDR3aa: CASSLWGTSSDTQYF; v_gene: TRBV7-9; j_gene: TRBJ2-3; abundance: NA; d_gene: NA
CDR3nt: TGTGCCAGCAGCTTATGGGGGGAGGGGTCGAATACTGAAGCTTTCTTT; CDR3aa: CASSLWGEGSNTEAFF; v_gene: TRBV7-2; j_gene: TRBJ1-1; abundance: NA; d_gene: NA
CDR3nt: TGTGCCAGCAGCCCATACAGACTAGCGGGGGAGAGCACAGATACGCAGTATTTT; CDR3aa: CASSPYRLAGESTDTQYF; v_gene: TRBV7-6; j_gene: TRBJ2-3; abundance: NA; d_gene: TRBD2
CDR3nt: TGCGCCAGCAGCTTAGAGGGATTTGCCTACGAGCAGTACTTC; CDR3aa: CASSLEGFAYEQYF; v_gene: TRBV5-1; j_gene: TRBJ2-7; abundance: once; d_gene: NA
CDR3nt: TGTGCCAGCAGCCCGGAAAGGGGCGACAGATTTAACACCGGGGAGCTGTTTTTT; CDR3aa: CASSPERGDRFNTGELFF; v_gene: TRBV7-3; j_gene: TRBJ2-2; abundance: NA; d_gene: NA
CDR3nt: TGTGCCAGCAGCACAGGGTTTCAGGGAACCTACGAGCAGTACTTC; CDR3aa: CASSTGFQGTYEQYF; v_gene: TRBV28; j_gene: TRBJ2-7; abundance: NA; d_gene: NA
CDR3nt: TGTGCCAGCCGTCAAGGGGGGGCATCCGGGGAGCTGTTTTTT; CDR3aa: CASRQGGASGELFF; v_gene: TRBV19; j_gene: TRBJ2-2; abundance: once; d_gene: NA
CDR3nt: TGTGCCAGCAGTTTATTGCAGGGGGCCTCCTACAATGAGCAGTTCTTC; CDR3aa: CASSLLQGASYNEQFF; v_gene: TRBV27; j_gene: TRBJ2-1; abundance: NA; d_gene: TRBD1
CDR3nt: TGTGCCAGCAACCCGACTAGCGGGGGGCTGAGCTCCTACGAGCAGTACTTC; CDR3aa: CASNPTSGGLSSYEQYF; v_gene: TRBV28; j_gene: TRBJ2-7; abundance: NA; d_gene: TRBD2
CDR3nt: TGTGCCACCGAGACAGGGGGCCACAGCAATCAGCCCCAGCATTTT; CDR3aa: CATETGGHSNQPQHF; v_gene: TRBV19; j_gene: TRBJ1-5; abundance: NA; d_gene: TRBD1
CDR3nt: TGTGCCAGCACAGAGGGCTATCAGCCCCAGCATTTT; CDR3aa: CASTEGYQPQHF; v_gene: TRBV6-4; j_gene: TRBJ1-5; abundance: NA; d_gene: NA
CDR3nt: TGTGCCAGCAGCAAACAGGGTTTCGGAGAAAAACTGTTTTTT; CDR3aa: CASSKQGFGEKLFF; v_gene: TRBV6-5; j_gene: TRBJ1-4; abundance: once; d_gene: NA
CDR3nt: TGCAGCGTTGAGGGAGGGATGGGAGAGACCCAGTACTTC; CDR3aa: CSVEGGMGETQYF; v_gene: TRBV29-1; j_gene: TRBJ2-5; abundance: NA; d_gene: TRBD2
CDR3nt: TGTGCCAGCAGCCAAGGGGGCGGGAGTGATGAGCAGTTCTTC; CDR3aa: CASSQGGGSDEQFF; v_gene: TRBV4-2; j_gene: TRBJ2-1; abundance: NA; d_gene: TRBD2
CDR3nt: TGTGCCAGCAGCCATACTCTGTCAGCGGGAGGTACAGATACGCAGTATTTT; CDR3aa: CASSHTLSAGGTDTQYF; v_gene: TRBV4-2; j_gene: TRBJ2-3; abundance: NA; d_gene: TRBD2
CDR3nt: TGTGCTAGTGGTTTGTACGAGAGGCCCCCCTGGGAGCAGTACTTC; CDR3aa: CASGLYERPPWEQYF; v_gene: TRBV12-5; j_gene: TRBJ2-7; abundance: NA; d_gene: NA